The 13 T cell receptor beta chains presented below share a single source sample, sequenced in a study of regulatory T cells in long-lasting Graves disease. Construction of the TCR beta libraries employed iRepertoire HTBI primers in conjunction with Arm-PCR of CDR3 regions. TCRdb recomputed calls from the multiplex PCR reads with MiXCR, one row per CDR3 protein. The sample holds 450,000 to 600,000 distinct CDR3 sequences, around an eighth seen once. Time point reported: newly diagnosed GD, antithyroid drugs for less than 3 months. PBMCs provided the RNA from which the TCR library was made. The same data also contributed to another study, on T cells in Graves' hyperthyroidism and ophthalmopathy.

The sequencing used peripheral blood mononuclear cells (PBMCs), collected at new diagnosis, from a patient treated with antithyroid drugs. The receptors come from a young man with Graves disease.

CDR3 in DNA: TGCAGCGTCGTCGGTCAGGGGGACGTTGGCAATCAGCCCCAGCATTTT. It translates to CSVVGQGDVGNQPQHF. V and J are TRBV29-1 and TRBJ1-5; 7 bases are shared with TRBD1. Germline V lookup: CDR1 SQVTM, CDR2 ANQGSEA. The CDR3 runs to 16 residues. The V gene end was trimmed by 6 bases and the J gene end by 2 bases; junction bases not matched to a gene: 13.

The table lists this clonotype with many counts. This CDR3 is CASQEGRTMAGTVNTEAFF. CDR3 coding DNA: TGTGCCAGCCAAGAGGGACGTACTATGGCCGGGACAGTGAACACTGAAGCTTTCTTT. The V call is TRBV27, the J call TRBJ1-1; TRBD1 aligns across 7 bases. Germline values: CDR1 MNHEY, CDR2 SMNVEV (reference sequence). The CDR3 is 19 residues long. The ends lost 8 bases at V and 0 bases at J; junction bases unmatched: 21.

The CDR3 protein is CASSYQPGGYGYTF. CDR3 bases: TGTGCCAGCAGTTACCAGCCAGGGGGCTATGGCTACACCTTC. V usage is TRBV6-2 or TRBV6-3 and J usage is TRBJ1-2; 7 nucleotides agree with TRBD1. V was pared by 2 bases and J by 4 bases, with 4 bases of the junction left unmatched. The CDR3 loop spans 14 amino acids. Germline-derived CDR1 and CDR2 are MNHEY and SVGEGT.

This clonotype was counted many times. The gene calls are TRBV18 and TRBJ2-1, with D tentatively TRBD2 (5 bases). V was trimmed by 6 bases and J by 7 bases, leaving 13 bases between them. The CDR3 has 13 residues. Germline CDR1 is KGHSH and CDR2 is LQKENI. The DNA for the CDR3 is TGTGCCAGCTCGCCTACTAGGCGGAATGAGCAGTTCTTC. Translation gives CASSPTRRNEQFF.

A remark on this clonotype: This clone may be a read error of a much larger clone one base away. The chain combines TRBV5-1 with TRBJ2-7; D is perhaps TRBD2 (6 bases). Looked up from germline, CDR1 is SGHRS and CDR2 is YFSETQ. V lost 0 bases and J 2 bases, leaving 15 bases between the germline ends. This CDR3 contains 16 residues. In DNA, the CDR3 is TGCGCCAGCAGCTTGGTTGGGGGGATGGAGACCTACGAGCAGTACTTC. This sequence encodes CASSLVGGMETYEQYF. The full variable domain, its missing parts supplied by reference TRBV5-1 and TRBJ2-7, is KAGVTQTPRYLIKTRGQQVTLSCSPISGHRSVSWYQQTPGQGLQFLFEYFSETQRNKGNFPGRFSGRQFSNSRSEMNVSTLELGDSALYLCASSLVGGMETYEQYFGPGTRLTVT.

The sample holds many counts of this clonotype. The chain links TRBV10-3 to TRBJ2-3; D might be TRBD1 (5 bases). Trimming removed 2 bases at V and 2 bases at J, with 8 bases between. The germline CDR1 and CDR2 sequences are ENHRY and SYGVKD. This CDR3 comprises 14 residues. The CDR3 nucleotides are TGTGCCATCAGTGAGAAAGGGGTCACAGATACGCAGTATTTT. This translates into CAISEKGVTDTQYF.

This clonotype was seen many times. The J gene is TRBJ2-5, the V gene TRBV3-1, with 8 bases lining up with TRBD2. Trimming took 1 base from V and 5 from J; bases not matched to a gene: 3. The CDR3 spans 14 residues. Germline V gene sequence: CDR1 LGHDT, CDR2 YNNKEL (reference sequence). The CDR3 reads CASSQVGRAETQYF. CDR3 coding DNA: TGTGCCAGCAGCCAAGTCGGGAGGGCTGAGACCCAGTACTTC.

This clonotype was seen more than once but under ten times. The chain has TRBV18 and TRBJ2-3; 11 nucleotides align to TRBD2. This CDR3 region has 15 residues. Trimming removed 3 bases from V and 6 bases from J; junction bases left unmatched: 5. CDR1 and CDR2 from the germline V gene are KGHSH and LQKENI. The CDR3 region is CASSPTSGMRDTQYF. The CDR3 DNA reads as TGTGCCAGCTCACCGACTAGCGGGATGAGGGATACGCAGTATTTT.

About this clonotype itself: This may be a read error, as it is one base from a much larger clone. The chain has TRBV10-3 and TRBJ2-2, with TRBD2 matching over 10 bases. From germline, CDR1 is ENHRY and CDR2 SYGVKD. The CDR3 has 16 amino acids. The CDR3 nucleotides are TGTGCCATCTCCCCAAGGGCTAGCGGGAGTGCTGGGGAGCTGCTTTTT. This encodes CAISPRASGSAGELLF.

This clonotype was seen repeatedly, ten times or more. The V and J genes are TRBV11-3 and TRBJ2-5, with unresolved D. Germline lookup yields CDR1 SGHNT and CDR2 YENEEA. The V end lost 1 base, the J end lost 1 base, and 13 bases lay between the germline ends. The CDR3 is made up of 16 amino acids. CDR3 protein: CASSLGEQSSQETQYF. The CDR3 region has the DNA TGTGCCAGCAGCTTAGGGGAACAGTCGTCCCAAGAGACCCAGTACTTC. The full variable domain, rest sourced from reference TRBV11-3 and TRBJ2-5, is EAGVVQSPRYKIIEKKQPVAFWCNPISGHNTLYWYLQNLGQGPELLIRYENEEAVDDSQLPKDRFSAERLKGVDSTLKIQPAELGDSAVYLCASSLGEQSSQETQYFGPGTRLLVL.

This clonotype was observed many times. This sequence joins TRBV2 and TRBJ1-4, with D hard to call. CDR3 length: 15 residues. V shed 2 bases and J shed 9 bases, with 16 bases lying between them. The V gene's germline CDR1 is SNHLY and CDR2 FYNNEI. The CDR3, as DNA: TGTGCCAGCAGTGAACGGGAGGCCCAGAGGAAAAAACTGTTTTTT. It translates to CASSEREAQRKKLFF. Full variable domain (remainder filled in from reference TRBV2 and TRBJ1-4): EPEVTQTPSHQVTQMGQEVILRCVPISNHLYFYWYRQILGQKVEFLVSFYNNEISEKSEIFDDQFSVERPDGSNFTLKIRSTKLEDSAMYFCASSEREAQRKKLFFGSGTQLSVL.

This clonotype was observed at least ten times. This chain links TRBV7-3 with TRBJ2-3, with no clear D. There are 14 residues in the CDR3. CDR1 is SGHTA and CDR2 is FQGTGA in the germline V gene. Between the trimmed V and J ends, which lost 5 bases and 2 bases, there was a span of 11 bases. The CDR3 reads CASSPTTYTDTQYF. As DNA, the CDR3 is TGTGCCAGCAGCCCGACGACTTACACAGATACGCAGTATTTT.

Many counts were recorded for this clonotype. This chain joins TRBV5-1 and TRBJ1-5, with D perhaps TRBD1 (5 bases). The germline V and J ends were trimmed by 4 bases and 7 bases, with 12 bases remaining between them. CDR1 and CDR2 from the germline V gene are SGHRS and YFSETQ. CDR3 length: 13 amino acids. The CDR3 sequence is CASSKGAGQPQHF. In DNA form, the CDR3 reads TGCGCCAGCAGCAAAGGGGCGGGCCAGCCCCAGCATTTT.